The 10 T cell receptor beta chains reported below all come from one sample, sequenced in a study of cytomegalovirus exposure and HLA in healthy donors (dated by TCRdb to 2016 to 2017). The receptor library was made with the immunoSEQ multiplex PCR assay. For the multiplex PCR, a mixture combining 60 forward primers for TCR Vbeta segments and 13 reverse primers for TCR Jbeta segments was used. TCRdb retrieved this table from immuneACCESS and kept in-frame rearrangements only. Not all clones are present; in checked studies, unresolved V genes account for under half, and no reason is known for the remainder. The sample data list around 150,000 clones, and around 79% of these were observed just once. The ten largest clones capture 5% to 8.5% of the sample. Material: PBMCs. All receptors derive from a middle-aged man in good health and CMV-seropositive.

Worth noting for this clone: The same CDR3 can be traced to other DNA sequences in this sample. The chain has TRBV7-2 and TRBJ2-7; 7 nucleotides agree with TRBD2. The germline V gene has CDR1 SGHTA and CDR2 FQGNSA. V lost 1 base to trimming and J lost 0 bases; unmatched junction nucleotides: 3. This CDR3 contains 15 residues. The CDR3 DNA reads as TGTGCCAGCAGCTTAGTTGGCGGGAGCTCCTACGAGCAGTACTTC. Encoded protein: CASSLVGGSSYEQYF.

The chain carries TRBV30 and TRBJ2-2; 11 bases match TRBD1. Germline V gene lookup returns CDR1 GTSNPN and CDR2 SVGIG (reference sequence). After removal of 2 bases from V and 7 bases from J, the junction contained 3 bases not matched to a gene. This CDR3 region has 14 residues. In DNA, the CDR3 is TGTGCCTGGAGTCCGGACAGGGGGCGCGGGGAGCTGTTTTTT. It is translated as CAWSPDRGRGELFF.

By proportion, this clone is large. Additional DNA sequences in this sample encode the identical CDR3. CDR3 region: CASRGGAGTDTQYF. CDR3 DNA sequence: TGTGCCAGTAGAGGGGGCGCCGGCACAGATACGCAGTATTTT. The V gene is TRBV2, the J gene TRBJ2-3; 7 bases map to TRBD1. J lost 1 base, V lost 9 bases, and 7 bases had no gene match. From germline, CDR1 is SNHLY and CDR2 FYNNEI. CDR3 length: 14 amino acids.

The J gene is TRBJ2-3, the V gene TRBV11-3, with D perhaps matching TRBD2 (5 bases). The V gene lost 0 bases and the J gene lost 0 bases, with 7 bases spanning the gap. CDR1 is SGHNT and CDR2 is YENEEA in the germline V gene. The CDR3 totals 15 residues. CDR3 sequence (DNA): TGTGCCAGCAGCTTAGATGCTAGCAGCACAGATACGCAGTATTTT. Its protein product is CASSLDASSTDTQYF.

The chain couples TRBV27 to TRBJ2-2, with 9 bases lining up with TRBD1. The CDR3 covers 15 residues. Germline CDR1 MNHEY, CDR2 SMNVEV (reference sequence). V lost 5 bases, J lost 6 bases, and 7 bases stayed unmatched. The CDR3 loop is CASSLGQGRAGELFF. The CDR3 nucleotides are TGTGCCAGCAGTCTCGGACAGGGGAGAGCCGGGGAGCTGTTTTTT.

The chain couples TRBV4-2 to TRBJ1-3; D is ambiguous. V was cut by 7 bases and J by 4 bases, with 17 bases left in between. In germline, CDR1 is LGHNA, CDR2 YNFKEQ. This CDR3 is 15 amino acids long. CDR3 in DNA: TGTGCCAGCATACAAACCGGGAACGGGGGAAACACCATATATTTT. Amino acid sequence: CASIQTGNGGNTIYF.

This chain links TRBV18 with TRBJ2-7; D is unclear. The germline CDR1 and CDR2 sequences are KGHSH and LQKENI. The CDR3 sequence is 12 residues long. V was trimmed by 2 bases and J by 5 bases, leaving 7 bases between them. The CDR3 sequence: CASSPVSDEQYF. The CDR3 coding sequence is TGTGCCAGCTCACCAGTGAGTGACGAGCAGTACTTC.

The V and J genes are TRBV5-4 and TRBJ2-3; TRBD2 matches 8 bases. J gave up 6 bases and V 0 bases, and 3 bases lay outside the gene matches. There are 14 residues in the CDR3. In germline, CDR1 is SGHNT, CDR2 YYREEE (reference sequence). CDR3 in amino acids: CASSLDSGSDTQYF. The CDR3 DNA reads as TGTGCCAGCAGCTTGGACAGCGGGAGTGATACGCAGTATTTT.

As concerns this clone: No DNA is shown, since the ends of the CDR3 on it are uncertain; the CDR3 is the one TCRdb lists. CDR3 loop: CAWGTGTGRTF. This chain joins TRBV30 and TRBJ1-2; TRBD1, the table's D call, was not compared with the DNA. Germline lookup yields CDR1 GTSNPN and CDR2 SVGIG (reference sequence). The CDR3 is 11 amino acids long, termini counted.

This chain links TRBV10-3 with TRBJ1-2; 8 nucleotides align to TRBD1. CDR3 length equals 13 residues. The junction had 3 bases not matched to a gene; V was cut back by 6 bases and J by 3 bases. Germline V gene data show CDR1 as ENHRY and CDR2 as SYGVKD. CDR3 protein: CAIRTGEDYGYTF. Written as DNA, the CDR3 is TGTGCCATCAGGACAGGGGAAGACTATGGCTACACCTTC.